These 11 T cell receptor beta chains came from one sample sequenced in a study of T cell repertoires in cytomegalovirus infection. TCRdb recomputed calls from the reads with MiXCR, one row per CDR3 protein. The sample lists about 830,000 distinct CDR3 sequences; approximately 29% were seen once. The antigens for these receptors are not known. This material consisted of cultured CD8+ T cells from PBMCs, taken from culture after CMV antigen stimulation. The receptors come from a human donor in good health (CMV status not recorded). Some clones in this sample may be carry-over from other donors' samples.

This clonotype was seen more than once but under ten times. The chain joins TRBV6-1 to TRBJ2-7; TRBD2 agrees at 11 bases. CDR3 size: 15 residues. J lost 1 base, V lost 6 bases, and 5 bases had no gene match. CDR1 is MNHNS and CDR2 is SASEGT in the germline V gene. The CDR3 nucleotides are TGTGCCAGCAGCCTCGGGACTAGCGGTTCCTACGAGCAGTACTTC. Amino acid sequence: CASSLGTSGSYEQYF.

The chain is built from TRBV7-4 and TRBJ2-3, with 9 bases identical to TRBD1. The CDR3 is 16 amino acids. J was trimmed by 4 bases and V by 5 bases; bases with no gene match: 10. Per the germline V gene, CDR1 is SGHVT and CDR2 is SQSDAQ. CDR3 protein: CASSPDRDRVADTQYF. CDR3 coding DNA: TGTGCCAGCAGCCCCGACCGGGACAGGGTCGCAGATACGCAGTATTTT.

This clonotype has a count of ten or more. J is TRBJ1-1 and V is TRBV11-1, with D possibly TRBD1 on 5 matching bases. This CDR3 comprises 14 residues. CDR1 is SGHAT and CDR2 is FQDESV in the germline V gene (reference sequence). Trimming removed 2 bases from V and 1 base from J, with 8 bases in between. In DNA, the CDR3 is TGTGCCAGCAGCTTAACTACAGGGAACACTGAAGCTTTCTTT. Encoded protein: CASSLTTGNTEAFF. The full variable domain, its missing parts supplied by reference TRBV11-1 and TRBJ1-1, is EAEVAQSPRYKITEKSQAVAFWCDPISGHATLYWYRQILGQGPELLVQFQDESVVDDSQLPKDRFSAERLKGVDSTLKIQPAELGDSAMYLCASSLTTGNTEAFFGQGTRLTVV.

This rearrangement joins TRBV4-1 to TRBJ2-7; 9 nucleotides line up with TRBD1. Germline assignment: CDR1 MGHRA and CDR2 YSYEKL. V gave up 3 bases and J gave up 7 bases; unmatched junction bases: 10. The CDR3 is made up of 15 amino acids. DNA for the CDR3: TGCGCCAGCAGCCATTCGGGACAGGGTCGGGGGGAGCAGTACTTC. This encodes CASSHSGQGRGEQYF.

This clonotype was detected only a few times. The V gene is TRBV19, the J gene TRBJ2-3; D might be TRBD1 or TRBD2, each matching 6 bases. This CDR3 region has 15 residues. With 3 bases removed from V and 2 bases from J, the gap between germline ends came to 12 bases. Per germline, CDR1 LNHDA and CDR2 SQIVND (reference sequence). CDR3 bases: TGTGCCAGTAGTATCGGGGGCATGAACACAGATACGCAGTATTTT. Its protein product is CASSIGGMNTDTQYF.

In this sample, this clonotype turned up a few times. The chain recombines TRBV2 with TRBJ2-3; D is perhaps TRBD2 (6 bases). This CDR3 has 13 residues. V gave up 8 bases and J gave up 6 bases, with 15 bases separating them. Germline V gene sequence: CDR1 SNHLY, CDR2 FYNNEI. The CDR3 coding sequence is TGTGCCAGCGACACCGGAGGGTGGGATACGCAGTATTTT. Translated: CASDTGGWDTQYF.

This clonotype was observed a handful of times. The chain joins TRBV12-3 or TRBV12-4 to TRBJ2-3, with 8 bases fitting TRBD2. V was pared by 2 bases and J by 5 bases, with 6 bases of the junction left unmatched. The CDR3 runs to 15 residues. CDR3 residues: CASSLSGGLIDTQYF. CDR3 nucleotide sequence: TGTGCCAGCAGTTTAAGCGGGGGACTCATAGATACGCAGTATTTT.

Details on this clonotype: Its ends do not fully match the called genes, so a read error is possible. This chain links TRBV7-7 with TRBJ2-5; D gene unclear. The germline gives CDR1 SSHAT, CDR2 FNYEAQ (reference sequence). The CDR3 loop spans 13 amino acids. The CDR3 DNA reads TGTGCTAGCAGCCTGACTTCTGCTGAGGCCCAGTACTTC. Its translation: CASSLTSAEAQYF.

This clonotype was seen a few times. The chain is built from TRBV7-9 and TRBJ1-2, with unresolved D. V lost 0 bases and J lost 3, with 14 bases in between. The CDR3 is made up of 16 amino acids. The V gene's germline CDR1 is SEHNR and CDR2 FQNEAQ (reference sequence). CDR3 residues: CASSLASKGADYGYTF. CDR3 bases: TGTGCCAGCAGCTTAGCGTCCAAGGGAGCGGACTATGGCTACACCTTC.

The rearrangement links TRBV27 to TRBJ2-7; 10 bases match TRBD1. V dropped 3 bases and J dropped 6; count of bases not matched to a gene: 5. The length of the CDR3 is 14 residues. In germline, CDR1 is MNHEY, CDR2 SMNVEV (reference sequence). DNA for the CDR3: TGTGCCAGCAGTTTCGGACAGGGGGATATCGAGCAGTACTTC. Protein sequence: CASSFGQGDIEQYF.

CDR3 in DNA: TGTGCCAGCAGCCCCGGGGGGGGGCTAGTCCAAGAGACCCAGTACTTC. Translation: CASSPGGGLVQETQYF. The chain carries TRBV7-6 and TRBJ2-5; the match to TRBD2 covers 8 bases. V shed 5 bases and J 1 base; nucleotides not matched to a gene: 9. The V gene's germline CDR1 is SGHVS and CDR2 FNYEAQ. This CDR3 is 16 amino acids long.